This T cell receptor beta chain was observed in a study of T cells after yellow fever vaccination. Points from the study as a whole: Contamination by abundant bulk-population clonotypes could be present in FACS-sorted repertoires.

The ends lost 6 bases at V and 4 bases at J; junction bases unmatched: 6. The CDR3 totals 14 residues. Germline-derived CDR1 and CDR2 are SQVTM and ANQGSEA. TCR cDNA was made by 5'RACE template switching, adding a universal primer site and UMIs. TCRdb independently ran MiXCR on the 5' RACE reads; one entry per CDR3 protein. Of 450,000 to 600,000 distinct CDR3 sequences listed, roughly 17% are singletons. This clonotype was seen only a few times. Its antigen remains unidentified. The rearrangement joins TRBV29-1 to TRBJ2-1, with 10 nucleotides matching TRBD1. The TCR originated in a man aged 18 to 35 who received the YFV17D yellow fever vaccine. The sequenced sample was PBMCs, obtained less than 6 days after the first yellow fever vaccination. CDR3 nucleotides: TGCAGCGTCTCGGACAGGGGGACTTACAATGAGCAGTTCTTC. As protein: CSVSDRGTYNEQFF.